This TCR beta chain was found in a study of T cell responses to AZD1222 COVID-19 vaccine. The study's findings and limits: Only after the peak T cell response were repertoires sampled. A rise in Spike-specific TCR breadth and depth followed two AZD1222 doses. Unmutated variant regions are reportedly targeted by nearly half of spike-specific TCRs. Across spike, vaccine-associated CD4 TCRs were found, dominant at 160-218 and 743-854.

Germline V gene data show CDR1 as SGHVS and CDR2 as FQNEAQ. This CDR3 is 17 amino acids long. V gave up 0 bases and J gave up 5 bases; unmatched junction bases: 12. Comment on this clone: Its antigen is currently unknown.

The assay was immunoSEQ multiplex PCR, and TCRdb's table has in-frame clones only and misses some. The profile covers 200,000 or so clones, with over 70% appearing a single time and 2.5% to 3% taken by the ten largest. The starting material was peripheral blood, obtained on day 0 of MenACWY control vaccination. The sequence came from an adult in good health. The gene calls are TRBV7-8 and TRBJ2-5, with TRBD2 matching over 7 bases. CDR3 region: CASSLAVRLAIDETQYF. CDR3 sequence (DNA): TGTGCCAGCAGCTTAGCGGTGAGACTAGCAATTGATGAGACCCAGTACTTC.